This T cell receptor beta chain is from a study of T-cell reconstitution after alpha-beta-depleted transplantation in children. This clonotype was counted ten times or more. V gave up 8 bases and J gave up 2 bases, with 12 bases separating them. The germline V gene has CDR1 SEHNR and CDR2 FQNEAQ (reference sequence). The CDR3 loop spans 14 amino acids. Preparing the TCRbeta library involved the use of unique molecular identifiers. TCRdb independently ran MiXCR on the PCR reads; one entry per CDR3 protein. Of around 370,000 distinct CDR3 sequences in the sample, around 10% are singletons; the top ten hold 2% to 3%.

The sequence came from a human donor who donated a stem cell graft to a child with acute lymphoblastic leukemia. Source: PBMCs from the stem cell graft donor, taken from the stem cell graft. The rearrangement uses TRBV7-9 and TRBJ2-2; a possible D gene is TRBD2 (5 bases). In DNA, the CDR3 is TGTGCCAGCGGGAGAGGGATTAACACCGGGGAGCTGTTTTTT. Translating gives CASGRGINTGELFF.